One and the same sample provided the 9 T cell receptor beta chains below, sequenced in a study of Ad26.COV2.S vaccination and SARS-CoV-2 variants. Treatment meaning: about 20 received Ad26.COV2.S at low or high dose, single or two shots; about 5 received placebo; per-sample allocation not given. Samples analyzed were those drawn on day 63 after the first vaccine or placebo injection. Sequencing was performed with immunoSEQ multiplex PCR; in TCRdb, only in-frame clones are kept and a portion is missing. This table has 400,000 to 500,000 clones, roughly 90% appearing once. Sequenced material: peripheral blood, taken in a trial of Ad26.COV2.S vaccine versus placebo. These receptors were obtained from a person between 18 and 65 years old who received the Ad26.COV2.S COVID-19 vaccine or a placebo.

This clone was seen just once. This rearrangement joins TRBV30 to TRBJ1-2; TRBD1 might be the D (5 bases). V lost 4 bases, J lost 7 bases, and 19 bases lay in between. The CDR3 consists of 14 residues. Germline CDR1 reads GTSNPN; CDR2 reads SVGIG (reference sequence). The CDR3 coding sequence is TGTGCCTGGACCAAATCGTCTCAGGGTACTGGCTACACCTTC. Residues: CAWTKSSQGTGYTF.

This chain connects TRBV9 to TRBJ2-5; 10 bases line up with TRBD2. V shed 2 bases and J 6 bases; nucleotides not matched to a gene: 4. This CDR3 is 14 amino acids long. The V gene's germline CDR1 is SGDLS and CDR2 YYNGEE. The CDR3 loop is CASSVSGGPKTQYF. Written as DNA, the CDR3 is TGTGCCAGCAGCGTTAGCGGGGGGCCGAAGACCCAGTACTTC.

This chain connects TRBV27 to TRBJ2-2; D gene unclear. Trimming took 7 bases from V and 5 from J, leaving 20 bases between them. From germline, CDR1 is MNHEY and CDR2 SMNVEV (reference sequence). CDR3 length: 16 residues. DNA of the CDR3: TGTGCCAGCACACACGGGCGAAGAGTAAAAACCGGGGAGCTGTTTTTT. Protein: CASTHGRRVKTGELFF.

This clone was recorded only once. The gene calls are TRBV2 and TRBJ2-4, with TRBD1 matching 7 bases. Looked up from germline, CDR1 is SNHLY and CDR2 is FYNNEI. The CDR3 has 15 amino acids. V shed 5 bases and J 1 base; nucleotides not matched to a gene: 5. The CDR3 is CASSTTGKAKNIQYF. CDR3 nucleotides: TGTGCCAGCAGTACGACAGGGAAGGCCAAAAACATTCAGTACTTC.

The genes are TRBV9 and TRBJ1-6, with TRBD1 matching 8 bases. V was pared by 3 bases and J by 5 bases, with 7 bases of the junction left unmatched. There are 16 residues in the CDR3. CDR1 SGDLS and CDR2 YYNGEE come from the germline V gene. Here the CDR3 DNA reads TGTGCCAGCAGCGGGGGACAGGTTGGCCATAATTCACCCCTCCACTTT. Translated: CASSGGQVGHNSPLHF.

The V and J genes are TRBV1 and TRBJ2-5; the table's D call, TRBD2, has no DNA check behind it. TRBV1 is tagged as a pseudogene. The CDR3 runs 19 residues. The CDR3 loop is CTSSRRLAGGPRGQETQYF. The CDR3 DNA reads TGCACCAGCAGCCGCAGACTAGCGGGGGGGCCGAGAGGGCAAGAGACCCAGTACTTC.

V gene TRBV28 combines with J gene TRBJ1-2; 8 nucleotides match TRBD1. Germline V gene sequence: CDR1 MDHEN, CDR2 SYDVKM. There are 15 residues in the CDR3. With V trimmed by 3 bases and J by 3 bases, 6 bases remained unmatched. The CDR3 DNA is TGTGCCAGCAGTTTCGAGGCAGGGGGCTACTATGGCTACACCTTC. This gives the protein CASSFEAGGYYGYTF.

The V gene is TRBV5-4, the J gene TRBJ2-5, with 14 bases aligning to TRBD2. V was clipped by 0 bases and J by 6 bases; unmatched bases: 13. The germline V gene encodes CDR1 SGHNT and CDR2 YYREEE (reference sequence). The CDR3 loop spans 19 amino acids. CDR3 in DNA: TGTGCCAGCAGCTTGGCCGGGACTAGCGGGGGCGGACCTCGTCAGACCCAGTACTTC. This sequence encodes CASSLAGTSGGGPRQTQYF.

This clone has only one observation. The chain carries TRBV9 and TRBJ1-6; TRBD1 matches at 10 bases. In germline, CDR1 is SGDLS, CDR2 YYNGEE. The CDR3 has 15 amino acids. V trimming: 2 bases; J trimming: 9 bases; junction bases outside the gene matches: 5. The CDR3 loop reads CASSVGDRGSSPLHF. The CDR3, as DNA: TGTGCCAGCAGCGTGGGGGACAGGGGAAGTTCACCCCTCCACTTT.